Listed below are T cell receptor beta chains from one sample, sequenced in a study of read filtering for tumor transcriptome and immune sequencing. TCRdb independently ran MiXCR on the reads; one entry per CDR3 protein. Among about 61,000 distinct CDR3 sequences listed, under 20% were seen once. What was sequenced was a population of CD138-negative cells sorted from bone marrow. These receptors all come from a donor aged 40 or older with multiple myeloma. The CDR3 runs from the conserved cysteine through the conserved F or W. Each record gives: V gene, clone size, J gene, D gene, CDR3 protein, CDR3 DNA. The D gene is left open where the match is weak. Not every row has a clone size; where given, it reads once, few, many or a size class.

TRBV20-1	many	TRBJ2-5	.	CSARYHVEETQYF	TGCAGTGCTAGATATCACGTGGAAGAGACCCAGTACTTC
TRBV27	many	TRBJ2-7	.	CASSLKVAVPYEQYF	TGTGCCAGCAGTTTAAAGGTCGCGGTTCCCTACGAGCAGTACTTC
TRBV7-6	many	TRBJ2-1	TRBD1	CASSLQQGAHEQFF	TGTGCCAGCAGCTTACAACAGGGGGCGCATGAGCAGTTCTTC
TRBV20-1	many	TRBJ2-3	TRBD2	CSADPIAGSTDTQYF	TGCAGTGCTGATCCTATAGCGGGATCAACAGATACGCAGTATTTT
TRBV24-1	many	TRBJ2-1	.	CATSDPGAAEYNEQFF	TGTGCCACCAGTGATCCGGGGGCGGCGGAATACAATGAGCAGTTCTTC
TRBV5-1	.	TRBJ1-3	.	CASSLAPTGEGNTIYF	TGCGCCAGCAGCTTGGCCCCGACGGGGGAGGGAAACACCATATATTTT
TRBV12-3/TRBV12-4	many	TRBJ1-1	TRBD1	CASSLDRIAFF	TGTGCCAGCAGTTTGGACAGGATAGCTTTCTTT
TRBV11-2	many	TRBJ1-1	.	CASSQTGSAEAFF	TGTGCCAGCAGCCAAACAGGGAGCGCTGAAGCTTTCTTT
TRBV5-5	many	TRBJ2-6	.	CASSSDPTRSGANVLTF	TGTGCCAGCAGCTCCGACCCTACCCGCTCTGGGGCCAACGTCCTGACTTTC
TRBV7-7	many	TRBJ2-1	TRBD2	CASSLGTTSDEQFF	TGTGCTAGCAGCTTAGGGACTACTAGTGATGAGCAGTTCTTC
TRBV20-1	many	TRBJ2-7	.	CSARPSDRTSYEQYF	TGCAGTGCTAGACCCTCGGACCGGACTTCCTACGAGCAGTACTTC
TRBV28	many	TRBJ1-2	.	CASSSPGRLYGYTF	TGTGCCAGCAGTTCCCCCGGACGGCTCTATGGCTACACCTTC
TRBV7-2	.	TRBJ2-3	TRBD2	CASSGATDTQYF	TGTGCCAGTAGCGGGGCCACAGATACGCAGTATTTT
TRBV12-3/TRBV12-4	few	TRBJ1-5	.	CASSLGGISNQPQHF	TGTGCCAGCAGTTTAGGAGGGATCAGCAATCAGCCCCAGCATTTT
TRBV11-2	few	TRBJ1-1	.	CASGASISNTEAFF	TGTGCCAGCGGCGCATCGATCTCGAACACTGAAGCTTTCTTT
TRBV10-3	many	TRBJ1-1	.	CAISEGRNTEAFF	TGTGCCATCAGTGAAGGCAGGAACACTGAAGCTTTCTTT
TRBV11-2	few	TRBJ1-1	.	CASSEIDLVNTEAFF	TGTGCCAGCAGCGAGATCGACCTGGTGAACACTGAAGCTTTCTTT
TRBV7-6	few	TRBJ1-3	.	CASSLAKGNTIYF	TGTGCCAGCAGCTTAGCGAAGGGAAACACCATATATTTT
TRBV10-3	few	TRBJ2-1	TRBD1	CAISGDRGANEQFF	TGTGCCATCAGTGGTGACAGGGGAGCTAATGAGCAGTTCTTC
TRBV6-1	.	TRBJ1-5	.	CASRGGISNQPQHF	TGTGCCAGCAGAGGAGGCATTAGCAATCAGCCCCAGCATTTT
TRBV12-3/TRBV12-4	many	TRBJ2-2	.	CASSSFTGELFF	TGTGCCAGCAGTTCCTTCACCGGGGAGCTGTTTTTT
TRBV20-1	.	TRBJ2-1	TRBD2	CSARDAGGRNVQLF	TGCAGTGCTAGAGATGCGGGAGGGCGCAATGTGCAGCTCTTC
TRBV18	many	TRBJ2-7	.	CASSPPSSYEQYF	TGTGCCAGCTCACCACCGAGCTCCTACGAGCAGTACTTC
TRBV28	many	TRBJ2-5	TRBD2	CASSRLAGESETQYF	TGTGCCAGCAGCCGCCTAGCGGGAGAGTCGGAGACCCAGTACTTC
TRBV10-2	many	TRBJ2-2	.	CATLRGKDTGELFF	TGCGCCACCCTCAGGGGAAAGGACACCGGGGAGCTGTTTTTT
TRBV9	.	TRBJ2-2	TRBD1	CASSPRGRGIGELSF	TGTGCCAGCAGCCCCAGGGGGAGAGGTATCGGGGAGCTGTCTTTT
TRBV11-3	many	TRBJ2-7	TRBD2	CASSLGGLATYEQYF	TGTGCCAGCAGCCTAGGGGGACTAGCTACTTACGAGCAGTACTTC
TRBV20-1	many	TRBJ2-4	TRBD1	CSGDRKGKNIQYF	TGCAGCGGGGACAGAAAGGGCAAAAACATTCAGTACTTC
TRBV6-1	.	TRBJ1-1	.	CASRPTGNTEAFF	TGTGCCAGCAGGCCGACAGGAAACACTGAAGCTTTCTTT
TRBV18	.	TRBJ2-5	TRBD1	CASSARDRVSGRETQYF	TGTGCCAGCTCAGCCAGGGACAGGGTATCCGGAAGGGAGACCCAGTACTTC
TRBV11-3	few	TRBJ1-3	.	CASSLATGIGNTIYF	TGTGCCAGCAGCTTAGCCACAGGGATTGGAAACACCATATATTTT
TRBV18	many	TRBJ2-6	.	CASPQSDSSGANVLTF	TGTGCCAGCCCTCAGTCGGACAGCTCTGGGGCCAACGTCCTGACTTTC
TRBV14	.	TRBJ2-3	TRBD2	CASSFSGSYLTDTQYF	TGTGCCAGCAGCTTTAGCGGGAGTTACCTCACAGATACGCAGTATTTT
TRBV27	many	TRBJ1-6	TRBD1	CASTQDRFNSPLHF	TGTGCCAGCACCCAGGACAGGTTTAATTCACCCCTCCACTTT
TRBV5-1	.	TRBJ2-1	TRBD2	CASSLGGGTNNEQFF	TGCGCCAGCAGCCTAGGCGGGGGGACGAACAATGAGCAGTTCTTC
TRBV6-2/TRBV6-3	.	TRBJ1-5	.	CASSNGLFNQPQHF	TGTGCCAGCAGTAACGGACTGTTCAATCAGCCCCAGCATTTT
TRBV19	few	TRBJ1-5	.	CASSTRDPHLQPQHF	TGTGCCAGTAGTACCCGGGACCCCCATCTACAGCCCCAGCATTTT
TRBV25-1	many	TRBJ1-1	TRBD1	CASSGNRDRDPTEAFF	TGTGCCAGCAGTGGGAACCGGGACAGGGACCCCACTGAAGCTTTCTTT
TRBV20-1	many	TRBJ2-3	TRBD1	CSASRTGLGRDTQYF	TGCAGTGCTTCCAGGACAGGTTTGGGGCGAGATACGCAGTATTTT
TRBV20-1	many	TRBJ2-3	TRBD1	CSSETGGTVTDTQYF	TGCAGTTCCGAGACAGGGGGGACGGTTACAGATACGCAGTATTTT
TRBV2	many	TRBJ2-1	TRBD2	CASILAGAYNEQFF	TGTGCCAGCATTCTAGCGGGAGCTTACAATGAGCAGTTCTTC